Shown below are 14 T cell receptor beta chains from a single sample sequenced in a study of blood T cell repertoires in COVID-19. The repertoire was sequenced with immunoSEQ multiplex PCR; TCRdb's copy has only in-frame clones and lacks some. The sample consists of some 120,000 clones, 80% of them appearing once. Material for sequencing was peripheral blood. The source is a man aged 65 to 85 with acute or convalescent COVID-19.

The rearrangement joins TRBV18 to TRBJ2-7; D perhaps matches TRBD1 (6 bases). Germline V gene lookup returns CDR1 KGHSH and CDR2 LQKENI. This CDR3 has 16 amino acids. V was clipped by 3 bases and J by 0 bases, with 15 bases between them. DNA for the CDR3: TGTGCCAGCTCACCCCGGACGGGACAAAGCTCCTACGAGCAGTACTTC. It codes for CASSPRTGQSSYEQYF.

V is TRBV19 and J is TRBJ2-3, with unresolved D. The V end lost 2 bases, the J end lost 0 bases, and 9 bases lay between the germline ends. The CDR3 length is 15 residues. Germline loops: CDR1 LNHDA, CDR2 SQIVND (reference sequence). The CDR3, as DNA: TGTGCCAGTAGTATAAATGGCTTAAGCACAGATACGCAGTATTTT. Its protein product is CASSINGLSTDTQYF.

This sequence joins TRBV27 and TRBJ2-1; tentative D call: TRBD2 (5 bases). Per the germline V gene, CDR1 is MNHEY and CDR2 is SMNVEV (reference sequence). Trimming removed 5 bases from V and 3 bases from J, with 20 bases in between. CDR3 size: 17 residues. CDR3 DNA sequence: TGTGCCAGCAGTCCCCCCGCGGTAGCGCTGGACTACAATGAGCAGTTCTTC. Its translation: CASSPPAVALDYNEQFF.

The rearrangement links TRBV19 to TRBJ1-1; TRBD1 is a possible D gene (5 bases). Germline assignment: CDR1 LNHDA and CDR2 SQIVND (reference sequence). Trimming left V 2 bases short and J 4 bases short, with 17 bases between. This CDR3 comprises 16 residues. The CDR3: CASSIRSDSLRTEAFF. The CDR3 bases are TGTGCCAGTAGTATACGATCCGACAGCCTTCGCACTGAAGCTTTCTTT.

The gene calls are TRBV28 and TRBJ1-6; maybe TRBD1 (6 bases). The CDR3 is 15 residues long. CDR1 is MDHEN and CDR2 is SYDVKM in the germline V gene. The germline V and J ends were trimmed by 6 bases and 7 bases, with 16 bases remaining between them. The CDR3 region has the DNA TGTGCCAGCAGCTGGGGGCAGGGCGGAAATTCACCCCTCCACTTT. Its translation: CASSWGQGGNSPLHF.

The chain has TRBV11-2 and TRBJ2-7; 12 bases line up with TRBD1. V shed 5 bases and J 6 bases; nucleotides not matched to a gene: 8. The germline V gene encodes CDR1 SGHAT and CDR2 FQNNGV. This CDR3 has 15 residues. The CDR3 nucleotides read TGTGCCAGCAGCCAGGGACAGGGGGCCTTCGGCGAGCAGTACTTC. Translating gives CASSQGQGAFGEQYF.

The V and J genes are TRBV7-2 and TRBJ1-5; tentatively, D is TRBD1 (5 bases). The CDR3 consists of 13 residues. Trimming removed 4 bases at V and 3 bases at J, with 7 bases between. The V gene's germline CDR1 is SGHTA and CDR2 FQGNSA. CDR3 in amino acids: CASSSRVNQPQHF. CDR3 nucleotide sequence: TGTGCCAGCAGCTCCAGGGTCAATCAGCCCCAGCATTTT.

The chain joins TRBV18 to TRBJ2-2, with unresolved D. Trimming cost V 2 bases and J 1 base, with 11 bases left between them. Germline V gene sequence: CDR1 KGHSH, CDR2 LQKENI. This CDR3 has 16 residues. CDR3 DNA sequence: TGTGCCAGCTCACCAGTCTCGAGCCTGAACACCGGGGAGCTGTTTTTT. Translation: CASSPVSSLNTGELFF. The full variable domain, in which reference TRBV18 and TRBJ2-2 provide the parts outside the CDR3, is NAGVMQNPRHLVRRRGQEARLRCSPMKGHSHVYWYRQLPEEGLKFMVYLQKENIIDESGMPKERFSAEFPKEGPSILRIQQVVRGDSAAYFCASSPVSSLNTGELFFGEGSRLTVL.

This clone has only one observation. Here the CDR3 DNA reads TGCAGCGTTGAGGGGACTAGCGGGGGTGGGTCTGGTAATACGCAGTATTTT. Amino acid sequence: CSVEGTSGGGSGNTQYF. The chain employs TRBV29-1 and TRBJ2-3; 14 bases match TRBD2. The CDR3 is 17 amino acids. Per germline, CDR1 SQVTM and CDR2 ANQGSEA. After removal of 3 bases from V and 7 bases from J, the junction contained 12 bases not matched to a gene.

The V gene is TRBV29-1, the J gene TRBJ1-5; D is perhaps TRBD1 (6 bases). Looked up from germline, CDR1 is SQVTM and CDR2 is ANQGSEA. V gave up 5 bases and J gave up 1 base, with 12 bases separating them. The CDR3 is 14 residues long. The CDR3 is CSVTTGTSNQPQHF. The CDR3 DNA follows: TGCAGCGTTACTACAGGGACCAGCAATCAGCCCCAGCATTTT.

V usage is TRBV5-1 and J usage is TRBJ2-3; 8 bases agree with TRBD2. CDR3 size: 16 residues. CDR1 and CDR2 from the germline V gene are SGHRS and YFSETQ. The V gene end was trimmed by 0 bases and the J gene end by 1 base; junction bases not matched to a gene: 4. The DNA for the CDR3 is TGCGCCAGCAGCTTGGCCCTTAGCGGGGGCACAGATACGCAGTATTTT. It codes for CASSLALSGGTDTQYF.

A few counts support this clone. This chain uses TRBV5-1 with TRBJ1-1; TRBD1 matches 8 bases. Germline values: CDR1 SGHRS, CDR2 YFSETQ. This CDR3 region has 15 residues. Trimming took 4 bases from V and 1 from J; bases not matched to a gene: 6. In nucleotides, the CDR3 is TGCGCCAGCAGCCCATTAGGGACAGGGAACACTGAAGCTTTCTTT. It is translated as CASSPLGTGNTEAFF.

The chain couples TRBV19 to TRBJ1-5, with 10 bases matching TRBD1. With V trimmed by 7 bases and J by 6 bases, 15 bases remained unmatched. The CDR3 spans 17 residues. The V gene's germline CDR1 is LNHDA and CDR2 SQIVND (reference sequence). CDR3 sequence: CASNGRDRGSFGQPQHF. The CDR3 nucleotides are TGTGCCAGTAATGGCCGGGACAGGGGTTCTTTTGGTCAGCCCCAGCATTTT.

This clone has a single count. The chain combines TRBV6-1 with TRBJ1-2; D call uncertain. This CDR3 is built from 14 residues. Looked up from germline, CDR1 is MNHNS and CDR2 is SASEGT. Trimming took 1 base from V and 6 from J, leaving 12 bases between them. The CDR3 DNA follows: TGTGCCAGCAGTGAAGTGGAGACGACTGATGGCTACACCTTC. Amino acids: CASSEVETTDGYTF.